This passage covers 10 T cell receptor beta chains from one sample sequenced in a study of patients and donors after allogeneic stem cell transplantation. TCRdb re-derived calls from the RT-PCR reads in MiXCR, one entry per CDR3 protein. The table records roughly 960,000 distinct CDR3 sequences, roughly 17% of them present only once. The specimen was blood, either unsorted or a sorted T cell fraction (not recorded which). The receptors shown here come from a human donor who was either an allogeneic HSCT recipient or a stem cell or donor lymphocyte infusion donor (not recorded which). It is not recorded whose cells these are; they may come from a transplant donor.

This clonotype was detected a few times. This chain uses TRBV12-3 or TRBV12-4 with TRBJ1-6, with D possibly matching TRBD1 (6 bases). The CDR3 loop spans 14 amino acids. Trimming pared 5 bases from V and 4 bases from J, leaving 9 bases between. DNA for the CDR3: TGTGCCAGCAGTGCTACAGGGTATAATTCACCCCTCCACTTT. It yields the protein CASSATGYNSPLHF.

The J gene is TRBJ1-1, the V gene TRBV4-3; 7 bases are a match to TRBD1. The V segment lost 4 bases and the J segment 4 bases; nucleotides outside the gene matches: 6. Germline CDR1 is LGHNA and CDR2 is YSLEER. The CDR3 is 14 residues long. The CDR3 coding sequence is TGCGCCAGCAGCCCCCTAGGGGGCTTCACTGAAGCTTTCTTT. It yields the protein CASSPLGGFTEAFF.

CDR3: CASSKWEGSNEQYF. The DNA for the CDR3 is TGCGCCAGCAGTAAGTGGGAGGGATCCAACGAGCAGTACTTC. The V call is TRBV5-1, the J call TRBJ2-7, with TRBD2 matching over 7 bases. CDR1 and CDR2 from the germline V gene are SGHRS and YFSETQ. V lost 5 bases, J lost 5 bases, and 10 bases stayed unmatched. This CDR3 has 14 amino acids.

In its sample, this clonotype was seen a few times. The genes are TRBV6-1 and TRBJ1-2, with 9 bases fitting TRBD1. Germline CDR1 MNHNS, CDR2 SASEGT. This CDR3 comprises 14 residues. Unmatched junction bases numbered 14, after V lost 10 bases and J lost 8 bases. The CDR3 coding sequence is TGTGCCATCCTGCCCCGGACAGGGGCTTTAGGCTACACCTTC. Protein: CAILPRTGALGYTF.

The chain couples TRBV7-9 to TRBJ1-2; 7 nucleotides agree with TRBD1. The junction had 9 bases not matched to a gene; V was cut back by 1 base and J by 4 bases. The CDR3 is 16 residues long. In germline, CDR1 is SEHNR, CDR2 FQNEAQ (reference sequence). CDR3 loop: CASSLGDGTETYGYTF. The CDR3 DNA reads TGTGCCAGCAGCTTAGGGGACGGGACAGAGACCTATGGCTACACCTTC.

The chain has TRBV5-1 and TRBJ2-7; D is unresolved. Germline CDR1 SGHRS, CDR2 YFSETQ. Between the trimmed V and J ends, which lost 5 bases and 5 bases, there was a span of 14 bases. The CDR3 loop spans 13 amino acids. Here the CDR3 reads CASSPDLMDEQYF. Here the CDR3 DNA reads TGCGCCAGCAGTCCGGATTTGATGGACGAGCAGTACTTC.

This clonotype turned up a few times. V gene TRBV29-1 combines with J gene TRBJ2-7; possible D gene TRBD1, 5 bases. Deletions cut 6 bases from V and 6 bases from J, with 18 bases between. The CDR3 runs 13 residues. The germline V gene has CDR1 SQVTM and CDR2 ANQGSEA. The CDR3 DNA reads TGCAGCGTCGCTACCGGACACCCCGGCGAGCAGTACTTC. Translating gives CSVATGHPGEQYF.

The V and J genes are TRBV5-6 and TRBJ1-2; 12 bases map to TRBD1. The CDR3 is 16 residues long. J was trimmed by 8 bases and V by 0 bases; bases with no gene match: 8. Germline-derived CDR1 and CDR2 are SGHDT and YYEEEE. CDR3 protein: CASSLGKGQGALGYTF. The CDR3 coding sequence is TGTGCCAGCAGCTTGGGCAAGGGACAGGGGGCGTTGGGCTACACCTTC.

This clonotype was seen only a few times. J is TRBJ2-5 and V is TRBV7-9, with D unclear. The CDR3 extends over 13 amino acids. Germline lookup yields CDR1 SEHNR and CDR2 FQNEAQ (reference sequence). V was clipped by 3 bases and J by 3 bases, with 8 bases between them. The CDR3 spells CASSFPDEETQYF. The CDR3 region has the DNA TGTGCCAGCAGCTTCCCAGACGAAGAGACCCAGTACTTC.

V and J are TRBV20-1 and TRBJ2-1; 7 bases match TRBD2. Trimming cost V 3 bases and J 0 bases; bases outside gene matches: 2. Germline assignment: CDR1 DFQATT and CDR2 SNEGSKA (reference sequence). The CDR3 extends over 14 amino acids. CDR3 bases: TGCAGTGCTAGGTCGGGGGGCTCCTACAATGAGCAGTTCTTC. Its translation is CSARSGGSYNEQFF.